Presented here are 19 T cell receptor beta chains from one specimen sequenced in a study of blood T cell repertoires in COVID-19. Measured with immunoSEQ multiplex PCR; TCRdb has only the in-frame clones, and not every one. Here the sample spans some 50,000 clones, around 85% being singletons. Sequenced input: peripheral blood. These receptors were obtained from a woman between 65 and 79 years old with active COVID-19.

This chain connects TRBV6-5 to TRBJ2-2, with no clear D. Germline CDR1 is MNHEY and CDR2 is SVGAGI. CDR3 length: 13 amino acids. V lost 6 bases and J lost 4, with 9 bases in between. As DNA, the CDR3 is TGTGCCAGCAGCCAAGACTCCACCGGGGAGCTGTTTTTT. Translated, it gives CASSQDSTGELFF.

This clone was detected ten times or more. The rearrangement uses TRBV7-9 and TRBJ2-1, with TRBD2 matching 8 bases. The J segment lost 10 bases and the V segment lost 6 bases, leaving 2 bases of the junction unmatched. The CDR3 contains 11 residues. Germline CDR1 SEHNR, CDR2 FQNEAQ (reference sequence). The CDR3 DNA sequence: TGTGCCAGCAGGGCGGGAGGCGAGCAGTTCTTC. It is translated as CASRAGGEQFF.

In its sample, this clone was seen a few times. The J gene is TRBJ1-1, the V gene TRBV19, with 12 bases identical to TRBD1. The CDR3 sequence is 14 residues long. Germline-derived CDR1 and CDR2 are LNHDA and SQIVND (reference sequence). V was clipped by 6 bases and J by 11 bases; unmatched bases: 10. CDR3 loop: CASRPGTGGGSAFF. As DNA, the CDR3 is TGTGCCAGTAGACCCGGGACAGGGGGCGGCTCGGCTTTCTTT. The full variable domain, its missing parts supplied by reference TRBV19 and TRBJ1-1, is DGGITQSPKYLFRKEGQNVTLSCEQNLNHDAMYWYRQDPGQGLRLIYYSQIVNDFQKGDIAEGYSVSREKKESFPLTVTSAQKNPTAFYLCASRPGTGGGSAFFGQGTRLTVV.

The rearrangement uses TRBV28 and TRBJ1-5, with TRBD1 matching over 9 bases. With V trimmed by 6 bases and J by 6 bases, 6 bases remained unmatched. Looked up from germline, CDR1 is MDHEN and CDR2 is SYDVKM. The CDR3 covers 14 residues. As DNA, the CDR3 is TGTGCCAGCAGGGGGACAGGGTGGGGTCAGCCCCAGCATTTT. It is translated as CASRGTGWGQPQHF.

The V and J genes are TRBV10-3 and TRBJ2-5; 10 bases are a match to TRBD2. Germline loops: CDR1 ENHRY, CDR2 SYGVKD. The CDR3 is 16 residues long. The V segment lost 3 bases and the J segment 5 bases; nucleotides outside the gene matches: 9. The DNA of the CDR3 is TGTGCCATCAGTGACAGCACTAGCGGGAATTGGGAGACCCAGTACTTC. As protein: CAISDSTSGNWETQYF.

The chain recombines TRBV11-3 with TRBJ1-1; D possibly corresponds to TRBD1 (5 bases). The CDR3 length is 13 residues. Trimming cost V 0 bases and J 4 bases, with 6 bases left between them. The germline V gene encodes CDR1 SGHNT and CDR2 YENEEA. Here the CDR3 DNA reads TGTGCCAGCAGCTTAGAGGGGGGCACTGAAGCTTTCTTT. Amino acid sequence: CASSLEGGTEAFF.

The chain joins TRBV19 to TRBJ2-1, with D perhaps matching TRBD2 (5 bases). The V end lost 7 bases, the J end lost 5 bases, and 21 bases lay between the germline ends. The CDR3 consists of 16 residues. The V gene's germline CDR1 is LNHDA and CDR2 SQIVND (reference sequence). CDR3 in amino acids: CASKPYGLARNNEQFF. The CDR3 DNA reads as TGTGCCAGTAAACCCTATGGGCTAGCTAGAAACAATGAGCAGTTCTTC.

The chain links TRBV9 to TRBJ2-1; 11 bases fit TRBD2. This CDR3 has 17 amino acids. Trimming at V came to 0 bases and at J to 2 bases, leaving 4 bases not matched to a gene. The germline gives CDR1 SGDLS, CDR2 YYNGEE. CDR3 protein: CASSVGVAGGAYNEQFF. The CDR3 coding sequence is TGTGCCAGCAGCGTAGGGGTAGCGGGAGGGGCCTACAATGAGCAGTTCTTC.

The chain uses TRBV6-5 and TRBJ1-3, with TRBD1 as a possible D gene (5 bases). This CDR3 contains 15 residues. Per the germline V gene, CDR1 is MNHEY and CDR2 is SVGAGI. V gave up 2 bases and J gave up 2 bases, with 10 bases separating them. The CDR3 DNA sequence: TGTGCCAGCAGTTACGGGGGGGGAGCTGGAAACACCATATATTTT. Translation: CASSYGGGAGNTIYF.

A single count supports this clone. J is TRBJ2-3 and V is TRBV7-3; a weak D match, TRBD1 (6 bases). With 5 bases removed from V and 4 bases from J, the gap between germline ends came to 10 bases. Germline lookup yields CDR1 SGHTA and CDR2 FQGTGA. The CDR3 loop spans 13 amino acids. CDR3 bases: TGTGCCAGCAGCCTTCAGGGGTCAGATACGCAGTATTTT. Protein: CASSLQGSDTQYF.

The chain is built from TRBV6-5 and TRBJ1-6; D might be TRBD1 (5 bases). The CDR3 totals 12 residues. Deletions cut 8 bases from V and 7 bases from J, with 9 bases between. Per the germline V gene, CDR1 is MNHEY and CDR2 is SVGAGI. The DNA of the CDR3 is TGTGCCAGCGGCAGGGTAAATTCACCCCTCCACTTT. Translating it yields CASGRVNSPLHF.

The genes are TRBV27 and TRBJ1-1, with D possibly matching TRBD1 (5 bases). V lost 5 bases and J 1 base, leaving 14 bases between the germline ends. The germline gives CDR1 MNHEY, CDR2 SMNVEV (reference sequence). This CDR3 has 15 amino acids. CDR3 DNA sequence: TGTGCCAGCAGTCCCCTCTCTGACAGGAACACTGAAGCTTTCTTT. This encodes CASSPLSDRNTEAFF.

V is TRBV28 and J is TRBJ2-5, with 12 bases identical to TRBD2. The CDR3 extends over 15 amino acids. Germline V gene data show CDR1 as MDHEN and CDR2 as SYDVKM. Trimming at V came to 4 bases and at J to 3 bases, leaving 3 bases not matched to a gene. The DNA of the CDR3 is TGTGCCAGCAGTTGGACTAGCGGGACGAAAGAGACCCAGTACTTC. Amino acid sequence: CASSWTSGTKETQYF.

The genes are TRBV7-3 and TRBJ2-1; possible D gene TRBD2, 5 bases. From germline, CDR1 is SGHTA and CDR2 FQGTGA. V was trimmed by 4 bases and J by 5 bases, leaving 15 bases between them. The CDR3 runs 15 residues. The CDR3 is CASSSPSERNNEQFF. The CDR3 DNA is TGTGCCAGCAGCTCCCCATCGGAGCGGAACAATGAGCAGTTCTTC. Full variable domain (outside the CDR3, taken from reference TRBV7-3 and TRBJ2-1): GAGVSQTPSNKVTEKGKYVELRCDPISGHTALYWYRQSLGQGPEFLIYFQGTGAADDSGLPNDRFFAVRPEGSVSTLKIQRTERGDSAVYLCASSSPSERNNEQFFGPGTRLTVL.

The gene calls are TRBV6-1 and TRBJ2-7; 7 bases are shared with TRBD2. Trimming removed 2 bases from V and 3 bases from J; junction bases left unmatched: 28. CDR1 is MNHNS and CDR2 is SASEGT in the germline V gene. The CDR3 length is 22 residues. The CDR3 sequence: CASSEWASGHPKGHGQDYEQYF. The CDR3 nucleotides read TGTGCCAGCAGTGAATGGGCTAGCGGCCACCCGAAAGGCCATGGACAAGACTACGAGCAGTACTTC.

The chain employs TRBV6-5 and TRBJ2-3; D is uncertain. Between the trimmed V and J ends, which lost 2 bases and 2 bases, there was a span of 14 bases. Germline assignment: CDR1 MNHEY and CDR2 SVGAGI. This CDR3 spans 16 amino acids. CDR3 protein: CASSYETAITTDTQYF. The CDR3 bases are TGTGCCAGCAGTTACGAAACCGCGATCACCACAGATACGCAGTATTTT.

Here the CDR3 DNA reads TGTGCCAGCTCACCAACCGGGACAGGGGCAGATACGCAGTATTTT. Translation: CASSPTGTGADTQYF. This chain links TRBV18 with TRBJ2-3; TRBD1 matches at 10 bases. The CDR3 contains 15 residues. V shed 2 bases and J 4 bases; nucleotides not matched to a gene: 3. CDR1 is KGHSH, CDR2 LQKENI, per germline.

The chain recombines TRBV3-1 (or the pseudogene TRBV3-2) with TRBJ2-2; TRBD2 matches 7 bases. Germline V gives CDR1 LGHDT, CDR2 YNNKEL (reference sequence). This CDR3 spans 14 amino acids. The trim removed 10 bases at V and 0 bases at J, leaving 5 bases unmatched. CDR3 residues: CATRDYTNTGELFF. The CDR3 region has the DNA TGTGCCACCCGGGACTACACGAACACCGGGGAGCTGTTTTTT.

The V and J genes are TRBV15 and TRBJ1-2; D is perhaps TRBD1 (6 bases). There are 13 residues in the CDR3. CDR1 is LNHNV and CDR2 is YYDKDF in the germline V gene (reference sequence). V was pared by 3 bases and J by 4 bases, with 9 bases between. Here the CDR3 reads CATSRTGAYGYTF. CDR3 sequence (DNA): TGTGCCACCAGCAGGACAGGTGCCTATGGCTACACCTTC.